Presented here are 14 T cell receptor beta chains from one specimen sequenced in a study of T cell responses to AZD1222 COVID-19 vaccine. Profiling relied on immunoSEQ multiplex PCR, and the TCRdb table lists in-frame clones only, not all of them. This repertoire shows about 80,000 clones, 70% to 90% found once; its top ten account for about 10%. The source was peripheral blood, collected 28 days after the second AZD1222 dose. The source is an adult who received the AZD1222 COVID-19 vaccine.

This sequence joins TRBV2 and TRBJ1-2; 9 nucleotides match TRBD1. The CDR3 length is 16 residues. Per germline, CDR1 SNHLY and CDR2 FYNNEI. V gave up 7 bases and J gave up 0 bases; unmatched junction bases: 9. The CDR3 region is CASKPGTGQANYGYTF. For the CDR3, the DNA is TGTGCCAGCAAACCCGGGACAGGGCAAGCTAACTATGGCTACACCTTC.

This chain connects TRBV15 to TRBJ2-2; 8 bases line up with TRBD2. The CDR3 totals 18 residues. Germline V gives CDR1 LNHNV, CDR2 YYDKDF (reference sequence). V shed 0 bases, J shed 0 bases, and the junction held 6 bases outside the gene matches. The CDR3 nucleotides are TGTGCCACCAGCAGAGATCTCGGGGGGGGCCCGAACACCGGGGAGCTGTTTTTT. As protein: CATSRDLGGGPNTGELFF.

This clone was seen a few times. This chain joins TRBV5-6 and TRBJ1-2; 10 bases agree with TRBD1. CDR1 SGHDT and CDR2 YYEEEE come from the germline V gene. V shed 7 bases, J shed 7 bases, and the junction held 4 bases outside the gene matches. CDR3 length: 12 amino acids. This CDR3 is CASADRGLGYTF. CDR3 coding DNA: TGTGCCAGCGCTGACAGGGGGCTTGGCTACACCTTC.

This chain links TRBV30 with TRBJ1-3; D gene ambiguous. V was clipped by 0 bases and J by 7 bases, with 7 bases between them. The CDR3 consists of 12 residues. Germline V lookup: CDR1 GTSNPN, CDR2 SVGIG (reference sequence). For the CDR3, the DNA is TGTGCCTGGAGTGTACTTGGGAACACCATATATTTT. Protein: CAWSVLGNTIYF.

This sequence joins TRBV28 and TRBJ2-5; no clear D. This CDR3 has 14 residues. From germline, CDR1 is MDHEN and CDR2 SYDVKM. Between the trimmed V and J ends, which lost 5 bases and 3 bases, there was a span of 13 bases. CDR3 sequence: CASSAIRSKETQYF. The CDR3 bases are TGTGCCAGCAGTGCAATCCGGAGCAAAGAGACCCAGTACTTC.

The gene calls are TRBV12-3 or TRBV12-4 and TRBJ1-6; TRBD1 might be the D (6 bases). V was pared by 5 bases and J by 8 bases, with 10 bases between. CDR3 length: 13 residues. The CDR3 DNA reads TGTGCCAGCAGTCTTTCAGGGGATTCACCCCTCCACTTT. This codes for CASSLSGDSPLHF.

The rearrangement joins TRBV7-8 to TRBJ1-4; D is unresolved. This CDR3 contains 12 residues. Germline V gives CDR1 SGHVS, CDR2 FQNEAQ. Trimming removed 5 bases from V and 8 bases from J, with 9 bases in between. CDR3 loop: CASSPIGEKLFF. CDR3 nucleotides: TGTGCCAGCAGCCCCATCGGGGAAAAACTGTTTTTT.

This chain uses TRBV3-1 (or the pseudogene TRBV3-2) with TRBJ1-2; tentatively, D is TRBD1 (6 bases). The CDR3 has 12 amino acids. V lost 2 bases to trimming and J lost 8 bases, with 9 bases between them. Germline V gives CDR1 LGHDT, CDR2 YNNKEL (reference sequence). The DNA of the CDR3 is TGTGCCAGCAGCCAAACAGGGTTAGGCTACACCTTC. Translation: CASSQTGLGYTF.

The V and J genes are TRBV7-8 and TRBJ2-7; D is perhaps TRBD1 (5 bases). CDR1 and CDR2 from the germline V gene are SGHVS and FQNEAQ. The CDR3 is made up of 14 amino acids. Trimming shortened V by 1 base and J by 2 bases, and 9 bases separated the two germline ends. This chain's CDR3 is CASSLVSRAYEQYF. CDR3 nucleotide sequence: TGTGCCAGCAGCTTAGTATCCAGGGCCTACGAGCAGTACTTC.

V is TRBV12-3 or TRBV12-4 and J is TRBJ2-3; 9 bases match TRBD2. The CDR3 length is 13 residues. The V gene end was trimmed by 5 bases and the J gene end by 6 bases; junction bases not matched to a gene: 3. This CDR3 is CASSAGGRDTQYF. In nucleotides, the CDR3 is TGTGCCAGCAGTGCGGGGGGGCGGGATACGCAGTATTTT.

V gene TRBV5-6 combines with J gene TRBJ1-3; no clear D. Trimming stripped 1 base from V and 7 bases from J, with 9 bases between. Germline CDR1 is SGHDT and CDR2 is YYEEEE. This CDR3 spans 13 amino acids. Here the CDR3 DNA reads TGTGCCAGCAGCTTGTTACTGCTGAACACCATATATTTT. It translates to CASSLLLLNTIYF.

The sample holds one count of this clone. V is TRBV27 and J is TRBJ2-3, with 7 bases aligning to TRBD1. The CDR3 consists of 16 residues. After removal of 1 base from V and 2 bases from J, the junction contained 6 bases not matched to a gene. Germline V gene data show CDR1 as MNHEY and CDR2 as SMNVEV (reference sequence). CDR3 DNA: TGTGCCAGCAGTTTATTCGGACAGGTACACACAGATACGCAGTATTTT. This encodes CASSLFGQVHTDTQYF.

The sample holds many counts of this clone. V usage is TRBV4-1 and J usage is TRBJ2-7, with 9 nucleotides matching TRBD1. From germline, CDR1 is MGHRA and CDR2 YSYEKL. The CDR3 contains 17 residues. Unmatched junction bases numbered 13, after V lost 1 base and J lost 6 bases. The DNA of the CDR3 is TGCGCCAGCAGCCAAGGGATCGCCGGGACAGGGCCCGCCGAGCAGTACTTC. Its translation: CASSQGIAGTGPAEQYF.

The chain is built from TRBV27 and TRBJ1-6; 7 bases are shared with TRBD1. Looked up from germline, CDR1 is MNHEY and CDR2 is SMNVEV (reference sequence). Germline trimming cut 2 bases from V and 5 bases from J; bases unmatched to any gene: 6. The CDR3 covers 16 residues. Here the CDR3 reads CASSLQTGYNNSPLHF. The CDR3 coding sequence is TGTGCCAGCAGTTTACAGACAGGGTACAATAATTCACCCCTCCACTTT.